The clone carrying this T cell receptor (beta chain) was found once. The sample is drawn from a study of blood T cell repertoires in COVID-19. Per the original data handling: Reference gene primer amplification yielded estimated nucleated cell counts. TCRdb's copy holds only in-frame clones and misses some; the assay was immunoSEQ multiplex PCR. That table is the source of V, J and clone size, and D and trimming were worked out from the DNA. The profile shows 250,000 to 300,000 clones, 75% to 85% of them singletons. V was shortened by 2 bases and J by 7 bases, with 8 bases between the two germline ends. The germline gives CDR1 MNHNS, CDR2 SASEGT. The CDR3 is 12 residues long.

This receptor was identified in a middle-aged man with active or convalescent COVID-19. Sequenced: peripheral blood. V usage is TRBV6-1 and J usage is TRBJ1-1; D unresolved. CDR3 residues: CASSEPEGEAFF. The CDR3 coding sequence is TGTGCCAGCAGTGAACCCGAGGGTGAAGCTTTCTTT.